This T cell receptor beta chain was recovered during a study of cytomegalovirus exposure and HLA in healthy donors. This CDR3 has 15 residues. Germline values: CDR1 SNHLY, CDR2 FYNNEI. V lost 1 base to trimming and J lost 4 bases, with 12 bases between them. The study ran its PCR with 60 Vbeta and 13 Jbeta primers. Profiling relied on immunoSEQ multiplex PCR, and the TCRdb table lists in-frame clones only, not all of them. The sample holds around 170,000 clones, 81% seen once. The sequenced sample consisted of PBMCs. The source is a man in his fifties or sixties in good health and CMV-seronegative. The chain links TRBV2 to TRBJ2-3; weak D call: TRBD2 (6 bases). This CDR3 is CASSEELAVSDTQYF. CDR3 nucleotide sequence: TGTGCCAGCAGTGAAGAACTAGCTGTTTCAGATACGCAGTATTTT.